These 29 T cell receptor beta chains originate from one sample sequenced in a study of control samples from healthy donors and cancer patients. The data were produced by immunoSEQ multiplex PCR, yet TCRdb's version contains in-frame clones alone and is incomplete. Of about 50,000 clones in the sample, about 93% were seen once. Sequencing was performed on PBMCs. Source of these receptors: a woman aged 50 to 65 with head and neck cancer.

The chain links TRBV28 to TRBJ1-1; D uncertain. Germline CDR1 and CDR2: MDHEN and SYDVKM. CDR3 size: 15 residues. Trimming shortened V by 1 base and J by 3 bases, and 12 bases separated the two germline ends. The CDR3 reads CASSLSFDTDTEAFF. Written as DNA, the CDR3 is TGTGCCAGCAGTTTATCCTTTGACACCGACACTGAAGCTTTCTTT.

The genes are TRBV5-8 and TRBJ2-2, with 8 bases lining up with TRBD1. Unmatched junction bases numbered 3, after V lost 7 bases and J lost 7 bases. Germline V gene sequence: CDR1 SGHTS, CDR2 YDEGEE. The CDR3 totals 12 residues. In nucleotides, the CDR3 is TGTGCCAGCCGCACAGGGGGCGGGGAGCTGTTTTTT. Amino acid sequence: CASRTGGGELFF.

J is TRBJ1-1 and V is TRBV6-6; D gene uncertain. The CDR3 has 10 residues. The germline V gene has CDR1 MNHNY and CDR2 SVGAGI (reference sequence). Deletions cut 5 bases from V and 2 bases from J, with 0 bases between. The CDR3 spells CASSNTEAFF. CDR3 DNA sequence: TGTGCCAGCAGTAACACTGAAGCTTTCTTT.

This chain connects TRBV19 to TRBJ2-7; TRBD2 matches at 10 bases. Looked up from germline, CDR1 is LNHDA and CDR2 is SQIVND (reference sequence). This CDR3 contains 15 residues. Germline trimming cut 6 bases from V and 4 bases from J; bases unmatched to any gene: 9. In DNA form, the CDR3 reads TGTGCCAGTAGGAGCGGGGGGGCCCCTGGGTACGAGCAGTACTTC. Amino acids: CASRSGGAPGYEQYF.

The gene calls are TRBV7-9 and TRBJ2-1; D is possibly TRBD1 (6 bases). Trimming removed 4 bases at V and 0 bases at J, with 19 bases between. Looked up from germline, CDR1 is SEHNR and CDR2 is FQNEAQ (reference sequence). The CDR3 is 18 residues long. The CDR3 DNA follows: TGTGCCAGCAGCTCCGACAGGCGTTGGCCCAGCTCCTACAATGAGCAGTTCTTC. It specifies CASSSDRRWPSSYNEQFF.

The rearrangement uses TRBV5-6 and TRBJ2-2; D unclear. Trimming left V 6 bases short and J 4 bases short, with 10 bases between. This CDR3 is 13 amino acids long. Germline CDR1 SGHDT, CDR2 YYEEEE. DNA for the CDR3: TGTGCCAGCATACAGTACGGCACCGGGGAGCTGTTTTTT. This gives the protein CASIQYGTGELFF.

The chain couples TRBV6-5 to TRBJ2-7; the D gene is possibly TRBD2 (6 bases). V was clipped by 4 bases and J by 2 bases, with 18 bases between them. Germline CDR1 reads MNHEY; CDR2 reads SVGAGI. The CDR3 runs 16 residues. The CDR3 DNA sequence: TGTGCCAGCAGTTTAGAGGCGTCAGGGAGGCCCTACGAGCAGTACTTC. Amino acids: CASSLEASGRPYEQYF.

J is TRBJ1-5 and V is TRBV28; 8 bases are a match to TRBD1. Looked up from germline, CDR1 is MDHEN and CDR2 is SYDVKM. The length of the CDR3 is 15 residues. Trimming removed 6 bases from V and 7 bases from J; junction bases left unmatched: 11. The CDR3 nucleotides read TGTGCCAGCAGCCCTTGGACAGGGAGAATCCAGCCCCAGCATTTT. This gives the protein CASSPWTGRIQPQHF.

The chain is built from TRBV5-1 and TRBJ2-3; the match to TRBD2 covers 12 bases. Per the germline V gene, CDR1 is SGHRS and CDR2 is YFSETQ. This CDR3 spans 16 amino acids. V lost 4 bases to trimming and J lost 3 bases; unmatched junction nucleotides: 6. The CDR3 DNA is TGCGCCAGCAGCACTAGCGGGGGGTATGAGACAGATACGCAGTATTTT. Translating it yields CASSTSGGYETDTQYF.

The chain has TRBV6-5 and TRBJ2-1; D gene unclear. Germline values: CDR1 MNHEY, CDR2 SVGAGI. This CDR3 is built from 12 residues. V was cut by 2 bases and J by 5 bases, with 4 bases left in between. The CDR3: CASSYRDNEQFF. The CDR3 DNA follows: TGTGCCAGCAGTTACCGAGACAATGAGCAGTTCTTC.

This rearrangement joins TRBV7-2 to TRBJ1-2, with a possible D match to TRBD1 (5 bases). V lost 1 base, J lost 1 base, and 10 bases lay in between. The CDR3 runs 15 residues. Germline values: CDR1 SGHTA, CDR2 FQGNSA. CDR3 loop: CASSLEYQGNYGYTF. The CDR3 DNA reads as TGTGCCAGCAGCTTAGAATACCAGGGTAACTATGGCTACACCTTC.

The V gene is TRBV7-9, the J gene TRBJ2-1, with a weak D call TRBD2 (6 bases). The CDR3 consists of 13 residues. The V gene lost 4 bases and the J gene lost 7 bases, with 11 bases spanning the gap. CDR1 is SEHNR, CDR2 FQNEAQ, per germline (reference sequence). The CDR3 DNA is TGTGCCAGCAGCTATCAGGGAGGTAATGAGCAGTTCTTC. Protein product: CASSYQGGNEQFF.

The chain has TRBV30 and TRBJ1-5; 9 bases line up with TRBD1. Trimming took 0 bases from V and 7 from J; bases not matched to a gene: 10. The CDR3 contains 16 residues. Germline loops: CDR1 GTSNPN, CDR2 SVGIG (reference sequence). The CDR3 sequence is CAWSVRTGQGRQPQHF. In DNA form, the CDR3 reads TGTGCCTGGAGTGTCCGTACGGGACAGGGAAGACAGCCCCAGCATTTT.

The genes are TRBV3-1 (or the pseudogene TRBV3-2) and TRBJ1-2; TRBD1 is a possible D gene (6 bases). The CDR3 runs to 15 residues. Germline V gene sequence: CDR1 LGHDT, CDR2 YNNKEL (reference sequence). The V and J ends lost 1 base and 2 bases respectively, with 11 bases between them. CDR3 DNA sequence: TGTGCCAGCAGCCAAGCGGAGAGGGGGAACTATGGCTACACCTTC. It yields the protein CASSQAERGNYGYTF.

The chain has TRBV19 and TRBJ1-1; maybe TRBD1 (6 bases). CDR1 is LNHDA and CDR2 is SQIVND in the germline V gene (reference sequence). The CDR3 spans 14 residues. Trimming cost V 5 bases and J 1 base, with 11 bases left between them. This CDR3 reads CASSLRGKNTEAFF. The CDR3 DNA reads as TGTGCCAGTAGTCTCAGGGGTAAGAACACTGAAGCTTTCTTT.

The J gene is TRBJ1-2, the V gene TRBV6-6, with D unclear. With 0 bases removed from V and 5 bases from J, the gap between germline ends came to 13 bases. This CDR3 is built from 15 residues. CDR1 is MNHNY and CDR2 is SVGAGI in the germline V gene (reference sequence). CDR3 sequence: CASSYSERESYGYTF. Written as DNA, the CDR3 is TGTGCCAGCAGTTACTCGGAAAGGGAGTCATATGGCTACACCTTC.

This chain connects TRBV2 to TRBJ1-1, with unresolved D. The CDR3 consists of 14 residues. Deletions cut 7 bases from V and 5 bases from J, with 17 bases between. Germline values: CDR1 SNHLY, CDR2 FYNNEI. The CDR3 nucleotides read TGTGCCAGCACGACTCAAACCTCAGGAACTGAAGCTTTCTTT. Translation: CASTTQTSGTEAFF. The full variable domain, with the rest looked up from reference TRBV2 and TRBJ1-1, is EPEVTQTPSHQVTQMGQEVILRCVPISNHLYFYWYRQILGQKVEFLVSFYNNEISEKSEIFDDQFSVERPDGSNFTLKIRSTKLEDSAMYFCASTTQTSGTEAFFGQGTRLTVV.

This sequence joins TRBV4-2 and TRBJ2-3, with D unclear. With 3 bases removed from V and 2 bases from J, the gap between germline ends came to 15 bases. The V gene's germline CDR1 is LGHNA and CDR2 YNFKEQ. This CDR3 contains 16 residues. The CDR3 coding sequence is TGTGCCAGCAGCCAGGAGACCCCCGTAGTCACAGATACGCAGTATTTT. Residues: CASSQETPVVTDTQYF.

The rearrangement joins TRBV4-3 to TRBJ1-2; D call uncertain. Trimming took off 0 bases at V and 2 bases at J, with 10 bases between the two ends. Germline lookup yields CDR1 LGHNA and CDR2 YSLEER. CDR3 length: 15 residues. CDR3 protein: CASSQERAANYGYTF. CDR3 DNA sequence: TGCGCCAGCAGCCAAGAACGGGCGGCAAACTATGGCTACACCTTC.

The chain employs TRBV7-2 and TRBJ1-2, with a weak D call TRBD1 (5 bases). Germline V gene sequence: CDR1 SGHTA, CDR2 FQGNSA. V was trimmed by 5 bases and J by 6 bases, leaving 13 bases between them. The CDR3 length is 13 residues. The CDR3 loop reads CASSRKTGDGYTF. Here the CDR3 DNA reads TGTGCCAGCAGCCGAAAAACAGGAGATGGCTACACCTTC.

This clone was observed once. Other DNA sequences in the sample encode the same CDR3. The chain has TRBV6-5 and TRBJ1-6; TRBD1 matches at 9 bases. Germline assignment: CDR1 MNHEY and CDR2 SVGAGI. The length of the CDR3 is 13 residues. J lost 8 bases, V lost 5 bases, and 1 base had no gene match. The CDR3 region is CASSRDRDSPLHF. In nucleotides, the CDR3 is TGTGCCAGCAGTCGGGACAGGGATTCACCCCTCCACTTT.

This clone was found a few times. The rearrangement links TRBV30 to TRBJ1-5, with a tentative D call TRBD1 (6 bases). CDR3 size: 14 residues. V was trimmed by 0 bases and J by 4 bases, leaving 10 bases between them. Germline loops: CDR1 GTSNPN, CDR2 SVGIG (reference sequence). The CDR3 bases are TGTGCCTGGAGTGTCCAAGGGGGGAATCAGCCCCAGCATTTT. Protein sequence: CAWSVQGGNQPQHF.

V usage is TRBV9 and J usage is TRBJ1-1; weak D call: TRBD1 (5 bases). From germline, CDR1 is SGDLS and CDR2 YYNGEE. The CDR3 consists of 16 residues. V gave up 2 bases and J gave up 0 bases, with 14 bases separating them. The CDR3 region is CASSVGVQTVNTEAFF. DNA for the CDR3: TGTGCCAGCAGCGTTGGGGTCCAGACAGTGAACACTGAAGCTTTCTTT. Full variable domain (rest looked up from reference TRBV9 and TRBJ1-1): DSGVTQTPKHLITATGQRVTLRCSPRSGDLSVYWYQQSLDQGLQFLIQYYNGEERAKGNILERFSAQQFPDLHSELNLSSLELGDSALYFCASSVGVQTVNTEAFFGQGTRLTVV.

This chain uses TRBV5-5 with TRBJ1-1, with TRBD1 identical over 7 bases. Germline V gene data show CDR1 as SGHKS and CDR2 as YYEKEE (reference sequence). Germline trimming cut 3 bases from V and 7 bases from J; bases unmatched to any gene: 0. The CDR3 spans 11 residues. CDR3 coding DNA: TGTGCCAGCAGCTGGACAGGTGAAGCTTTCTTT. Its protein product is CASSWTGEAFF.

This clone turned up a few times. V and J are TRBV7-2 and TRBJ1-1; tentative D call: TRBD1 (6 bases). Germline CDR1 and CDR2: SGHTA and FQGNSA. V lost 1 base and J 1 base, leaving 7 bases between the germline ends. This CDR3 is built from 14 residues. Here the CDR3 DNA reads TGTGCCAGCAGCTTAGAGGGGGGGAACACTGAAGCTTTCTTT. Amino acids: CASSLEGGNTEAFF. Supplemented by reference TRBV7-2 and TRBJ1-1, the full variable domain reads GAGVSQSPSNKVTEKGKDVELRCDPISGHTALYWYRQSLGQGLEFLIYFQGNSAPDKSGLPSDRFSAERTGGSVSTLTIQRTQQEDSAVYLCASSLEGGNTEAFFGQGTRLTVV.

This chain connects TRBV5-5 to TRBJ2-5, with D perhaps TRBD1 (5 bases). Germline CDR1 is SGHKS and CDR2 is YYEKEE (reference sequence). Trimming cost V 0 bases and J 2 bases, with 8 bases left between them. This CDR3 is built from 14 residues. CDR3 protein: CASSLGRQQETQYF. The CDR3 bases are TGTGCCAGCAGCTTGGGGAGACAGCAAGAGACCCAGTACTTC.

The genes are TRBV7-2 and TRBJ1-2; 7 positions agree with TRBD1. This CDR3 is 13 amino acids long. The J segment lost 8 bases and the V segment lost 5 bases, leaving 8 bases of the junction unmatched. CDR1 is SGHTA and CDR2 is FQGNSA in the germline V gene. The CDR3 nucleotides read TGTGCCAGCAGCCTAGGGACAGCCTCAGGCTACACCTTC. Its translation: CASSLGTASGYTF.

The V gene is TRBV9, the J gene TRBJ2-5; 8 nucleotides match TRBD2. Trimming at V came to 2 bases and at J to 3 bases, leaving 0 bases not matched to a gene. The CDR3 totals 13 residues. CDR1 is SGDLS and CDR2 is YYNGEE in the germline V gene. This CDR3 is CASSVSGKETQYF. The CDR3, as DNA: TGTGCCAGCAGCGTTAGCGGGAAAGAGACCCAGTACTTC.

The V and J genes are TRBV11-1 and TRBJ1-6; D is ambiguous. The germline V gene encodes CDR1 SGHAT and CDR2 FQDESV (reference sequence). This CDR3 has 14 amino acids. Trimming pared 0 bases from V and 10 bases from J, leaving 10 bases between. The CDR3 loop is CASSLAGKDSPLHF. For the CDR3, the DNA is TGTGCCAGCAGCTTAGCTGGGAAAGACTCACCCCTCCACTTT. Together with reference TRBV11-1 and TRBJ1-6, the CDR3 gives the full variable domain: EAEVAQSPRYKITEKSQAVAFWCDPISGHATLYWYRQILGQGPELLVQFQDESVVDDSQLPKDRFSAERLKGVDSTLKIQPAELGDSAMYLCASSLAGKDSPLHFGNGTRLTVT.